This TCR beta chain was documented in a study of blood T cells in healthy people across ages. Findings and limits, study-wide: Diversity was higher, and naive CD4+ cells more numerous, in long-lived donors than in aged donors.

Every sample had a minimum of 6 million PBMCs isolated. This clonotype was seen at least ten times. What it recognizes is unknown. With 6 bases removed from V and 2 bases from J, the gap between germline ends came to 9 bases. There are 13 residues in the CDR3. Primers used in a second PCR of roughly 6 to 12 cycles were a sample-barcoded 5' primer and a J-beta primer mix. A single record per CDR3 protein comes from TCRdb applying MiXCR to the 5' RACE reads. The sample lists around 800,000 distinct CDR3 sequences, more than 35% occurring once. The V and J genes are TRBV12-3 or TRBV12-4 and TRBJ2-3; perhaps TRBD2 as D (6 bases). Sequenced: blood. The sequence came from a man of 80 years or more in good health. The CDR3 sequence: CASSRGTTDTQYF. The CDR3 bases are TGTGCCAGCAGCCGCGGGACCACAGATACGCAGTATTTT.